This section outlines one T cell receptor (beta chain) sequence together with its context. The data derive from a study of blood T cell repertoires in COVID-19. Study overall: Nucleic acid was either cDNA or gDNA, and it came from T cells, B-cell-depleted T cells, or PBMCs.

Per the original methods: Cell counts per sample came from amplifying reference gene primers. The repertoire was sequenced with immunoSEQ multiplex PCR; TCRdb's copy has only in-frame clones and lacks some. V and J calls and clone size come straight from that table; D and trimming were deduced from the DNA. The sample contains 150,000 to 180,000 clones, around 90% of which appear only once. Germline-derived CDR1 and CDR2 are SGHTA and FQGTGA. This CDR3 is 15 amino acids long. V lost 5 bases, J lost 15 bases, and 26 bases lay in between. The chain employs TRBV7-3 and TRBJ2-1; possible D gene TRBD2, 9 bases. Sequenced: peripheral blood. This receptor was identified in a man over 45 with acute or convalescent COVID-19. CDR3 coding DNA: TGTGCCAGCAGCCAAGCGGGGGGTGAGAGACAGGGGTTGTTCTTC. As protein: CASSQAGGERQGLFF.